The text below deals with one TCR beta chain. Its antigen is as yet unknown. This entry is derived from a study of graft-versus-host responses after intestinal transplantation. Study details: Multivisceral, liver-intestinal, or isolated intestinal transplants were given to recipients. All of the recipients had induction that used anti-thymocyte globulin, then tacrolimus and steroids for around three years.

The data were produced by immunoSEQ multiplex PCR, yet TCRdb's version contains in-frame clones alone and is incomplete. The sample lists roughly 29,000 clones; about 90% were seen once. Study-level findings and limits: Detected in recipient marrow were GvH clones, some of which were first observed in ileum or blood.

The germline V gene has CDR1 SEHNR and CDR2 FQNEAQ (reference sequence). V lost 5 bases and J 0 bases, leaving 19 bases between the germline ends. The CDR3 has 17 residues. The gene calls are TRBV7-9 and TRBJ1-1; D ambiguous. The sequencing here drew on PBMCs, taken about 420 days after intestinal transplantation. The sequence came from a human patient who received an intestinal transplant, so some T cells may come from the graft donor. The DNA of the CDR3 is TGTGCCAGCAGCCCGCGGGAGACTCATTACCTGAACACTGAAGCTTTCTTT. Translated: CASSPRETHYLNTEAFF.